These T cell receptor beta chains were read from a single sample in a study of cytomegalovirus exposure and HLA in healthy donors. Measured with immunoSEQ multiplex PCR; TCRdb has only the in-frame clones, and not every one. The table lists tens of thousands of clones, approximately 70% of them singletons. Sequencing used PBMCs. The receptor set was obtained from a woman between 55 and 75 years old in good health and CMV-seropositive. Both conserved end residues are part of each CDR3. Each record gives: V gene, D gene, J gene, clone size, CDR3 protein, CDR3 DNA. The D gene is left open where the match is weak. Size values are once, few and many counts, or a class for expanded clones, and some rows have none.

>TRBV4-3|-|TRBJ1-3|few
CASSQDSGPGNTIYF
TGCGCCAGCAGCCAAGATAGCGGGCCGGGAAACACCATATATTTT
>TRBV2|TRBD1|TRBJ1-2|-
CASSRQGLYGYTF
TGTGCCAGCAGTAGACAGGGCTTATATGGCTACACCTTC
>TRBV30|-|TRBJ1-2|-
CAWGRGTTSNYGYTF
TGTGCCTGGGGAAGAGGGACAACATCTAACTATGGCTACACCTTC
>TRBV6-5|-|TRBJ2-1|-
CASSLTKRRDNEQFF
TGTGCCAGCAGTTTAACTAAGCGGAGAGACAATGAGCAGTTCTTC
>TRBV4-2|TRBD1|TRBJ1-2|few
CASSRLSTGGARGYTF
TGTGCCAGCAGCCGCCTATCAACAGGGGGCGCTAGGGGCTACACCTTC
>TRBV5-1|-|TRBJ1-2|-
CASSGSGTNYGYTF
TGCGCCAGCAGCGGGTCGGGTACCAACTATGGCTACACCTTC
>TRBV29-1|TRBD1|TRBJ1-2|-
CSVSGTGGGYTF
TGCAGCGTTTCCGGGACAGGGGGTGGCTACACCTTC
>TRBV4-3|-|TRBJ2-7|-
CASSQEVTSSYEQYF
TGCGCCAGCAGCCAAGAGGTCACGAGCTCCTACGAGCAGTACTTC
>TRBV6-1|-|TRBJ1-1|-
CASSEIGGMNTEAFF
TGTGCCAGCAGTGAAATCGGAGGCATGAACACTGAAGCTTTCTTT
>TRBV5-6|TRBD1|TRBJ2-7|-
CASSWTGIHEQYF
TGTGCCAGCAGCTGGACAGGGATCCACGAGCAGTACTTC
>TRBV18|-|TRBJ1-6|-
CASSLGMEGLGNSPLHF
TGTGCCAGCTCACTAGGTATGGAGGGACTGGGGAATTCACCCCTCCACTTT